Shown below are 25 T cell receptor beta chains from a single sample sequenced in a study of immune cell composition in non-small cell lung cancer. Assay: immunoSEQ multiplex PCR; the TCRdb copy retains only in-frame clones and omits some. The data contain some 14,000 clones, over 70% of them seen just once; the ten biggest clones take up around 10%. Material for sequencing was lung tumor tissue. Receptor source: a human donor with non-small cell lung cancer.

This chain links TRBV6-1 with TRBJ1-5; 7 bases are a match to TRBD1. This CDR3 has 17 amino acids. Germline CDR1 and CDR2: MNHNS and SASEGT. The V segment lost 2 bases and the J segment 2 bases; nucleotides outside the gene matches: 9. In DNA form, the CDR3 reads TGTGCCAGCAGTGAAAGGAGACAGGGATCCCGCAATCAGCCCCAGCATTTT. Translation: CASSERRQGSRNQPQHF.

J is TRBJ2-2 and V is TRBV14; 13 bases match TRBD2. The CDR3 extends over 17 amino acids. The V and J ends lost 4 bases and 3 bases, in that order; junction bases with no gene match: 5. Germline V gene lookup returns CDR1 SGHDN and CDR2 FVKESK. Here the CDR3 reads CASSRRTSGSYTGELFF. For the CDR3, the DNA is TGTGCCAGCAGCCGACGGACTAGCGGGAGTTACACCGGGGAGCTGTTTTTT.

The gene calls are TRBV6-1 and TRBJ2-1, with D unresolved. The germline gives CDR1 MNHNS, CDR2 SASEGT. The CDR3 sequence is 15 residues long. V was clipped by 7 bases and J by 4 bases, with 17 bases between them. In nucleotides, the CDR3 is TGTGCCAGCATATCTAAGAGTTCTGGGTACAATGAGCAGTTCTTC. Protein product: CASISKSSGYNEQFF.

The chain employs TRBV30 and TRBJ2-2, with D perhaps matching TRBD2 (5 bases). Trimming removed 3 bases from V and 5 bases from J, with 10 bases in between. The CDR3 is 13 residues long. The germline CDR1 and CDR2 sequences are GTSNPN and SVGIG (reference sequence). In DNA, the CDR3 is TGTGCCTGGAGCGTTACTAGTACCGGGGAGCTGTTTTTT. It specifies CAWSVTSTGELFF.

The chain is built from TRBV2 and TRBJ2-1; D might be TRBD1 (6 bases). Trimming pared 6 bases from V and 7 bases from J, leaving 16 bases between. The CDR3 consists of 14 residues. From germline, CDR1 is SNHLY and CDR2 FYNNEI. The CDR3 region has the DNA TGTGCCAGCAGCCAACAGGGTCGGGCAAATGAGCAGTTCTTC. Encoded protein: CASSQQGRANEQFF.

The chain links TRBV7-3 to TRBJ2-1, with D maybe TRBD2 (6 bases). CDR1 and CDR2 from the germline V gene are SGHTA and FQGTGA. Trimming pared 5 bases from V and 1 base from J, leaving 15 bases between. CDR3 size: 16 residues. CDR3 sequence reads: CASSQRAGRSYNEQFF. The CDR3 DNA reads as TGTGCCAGCAGCCAGAGGGCGGGAAGATCCTACAATGAGCAGTTCTTC.

The gene calls are TRBV30 and TRBJ2-5, with 9 bases matching TRBD1. Germline V gene lookup returns CDR1 GTSNPN and CDR2 SVGIG (reference sequence). The CDR3 has 13 amino acids. The V and J ends lost 1 base and 5 bases, in that order; junction bases with no gene match: 2. CDR3 DNA sequence: TGTGCCTGGAGTGGACAGGGGGGGGAGACCCAGTACTTC. Its translation: CAWSGQGGETQYF.

The chain recombines TRBV7-7 with TRBJ2-5; D is unresolved. CDR3 length: 13 amino acids. Trimming took 1 base from V and 7 from J, leaving 10 bases between them. Looked up from germline, CDR1 is SSHAT and CDR2 is FNYEAQ (reference sequence). The CDR3 DNA sequence: TGTGCCAGCAGCTTAGACTCCACCGTGACCCAGTACTTC. This sequence encodes CASSLDSTVTQYF.

The rearrangement links TRBV30 to TRBJ1-5; D is ambiguous. Germline V gene data show CDR1 as GTSNPN and CDR2 as SVGIG (reference sequence). The CDR3 covers 13 residues. Trimming stripped 2 bases from V and 4 bases from J, with 9 bases between. CDR3 DNA sequence: TGTGCCTGGAGTCACACAGAGAATCAGCCCCAGCATTTT. It yields the protein CAWSHTENQPQHF.

CDR3 bases: TGCGCCAGCAGCTCCGAGCCCTCCTCTGGAAACACCATATATTTT. This translates into CASSSEPSSGNTIYF. The rearrangement links TRBV4-1 to TRBJ1-3; D is undetermined. Trimming took 5 bases from V and 0 from J, leaving 11 bases between them. The length of the CDR3 is 15 residues. Germline V CDR1 and CDR2: MGHRA, YSYEKL.

This chain joins TRBV18 and TRBJ2-5, with D maybe TRBD1 (6 bases). Germline CDR1 KGHSH, CDR2 LQKENI. The CDR3 is 13 residues long. Trimming stripped 3 bases from V and 3 bases from J, with 8 bases between. CDR3 in amino acids: CASSPYREETQYF. CDR3 bases: TGTGCCAGCTCACCGTACAGGGAAGAGACCCAGTACTTC.

The sample holds one count of this clone. The chain links TRBV30 to TRBJ2-1; D tentatively fits TRBD1 or TRBD2 (5 bases each). The length of the CDR3 is 12 residues. The ends were cut back, 8 bases at V and 4 bases at J, with 12 bases in the middle. Germline V lookup: CDR1 GTSNPN, CDR2 SVGIG (reference sequence). DNA of the CDR3: TGTGCCAGAACCGGGACGTACAATGAGCAGTTCTTC. Amino acid sequence: CARTGTYNEQFF.

The chain uses TRBV6-6 and TRBJ2-1; TRBD2 agrees at 15 bases. This CDR3 contains 16 residues. V gave up 2 bases and J gave up 4 bases; unmatched junction bases: 0. In germline, CDR1 is MNHNY, CDR2 SVGAGI (reference sequence). The DNA of the CDR3 is TGTGCCAGCAGTTACGGACTAGCGGGAGGGTACAATGAGCAGTTCTTC. Protein product: CASSYGLAGGYNEQFF.

The V call is TRBV6-6, the J call TRBJ1-5; D gene ambiguous. Germline CDR1 reads MNHNY; CDR2 reads SVGAGI (reference sequence). The CDR3 runs 15 residues. The V end lost 2 bases, the J end lost 2 bases, and 10 bases lay between the germline ends. CDR3 coding DNA: TGTGCCAGCAGTTACGAAAGGGCCGGCAATCAGCCCCAGCATTTT. Protein: CASSYERAGNQPQHF.

The table lists this clone with a count of one. The gene calls are TRBV15 and TRBJ1-4; TRBD1 is a possible D gene (6 bases). CDR3 length equals 16 residues. Germline loops: CDR1 LNHNV, CDR2 YYDKDF (reference sequence). V lost 0 bases and J 8 bases, leaving 16 bases between the germline ends. The DNA for the CDR3 is TGTGCCACCAGCAGAGATACCGGGACAAGCAAAGAAAAACTGTTTTTT. Protein product: CATSRDTGTSKEKLFF. The whole variable domain, remainder taken from reference TRBV15 and TRBJ1-4, is DAMVIQNPRYQVTQFGKPVTLSCSQTLNHNVMYWYQQKSSQAPKLLFHYYDKDFNNEADTPDNFQSRRPNTSFCFLDIRSPGLGDTAMYLCATSRDTGTSKEKLFFGSGTQLSVL.

The chain carries TRBV11-1 and TRBJ2-7; D is undetermined. The V gene's germline CDR1 is SGHAT and CDR2 FQDESV (reference sequence). V lost 3 bases to trimming and J lost 3 bases, with 9 bases between them. CDR3 size: 13 residues. CDR3 in DNA: TGTGCCAGCAGCTTTGGCAGAAACTACGAGCAGTACTTC. It encodes CASSFGRNYEQYF.

V is TRBV2 and J is TRBJ2-7; TRBD2 matches at 7 bases. Germline V gene lookup returns CDR1 SNHLY and CDR2 FYNNEI. V trimming: 8 bases; J trimming: 9 bases; junction bases outside the gene matches: 13. CDR3 size: 13 residues. The CDR3 loop is CASAAGASLGQYF. Written as DNA, the CDR3 is TGTGCCAGCGCTGCGGGAGCCTCCTTGGGGCAGTACTTC.

The rearrangement joins TRBV5-8 to TRBJ2-1; 12 bases agree with TRBD1. CDR1 is SGHTS and CDR2 is YDEGEE in the germline V gene. The J segment lost 4 bases and the V segment lost 4 bases, leaving 18 bases of the junction unmatched. This CDR3 comprises 20 residues. In DNA, the CDR3 is TGTGCCAGCAGCAGTTATTCCGGGACAGGGGGCGGTAGACATTACAATGAGCAGTTCTTC. Translated, it gives CASSSYSGTGGGRHYNEQFF.

V and J are TRBV7-3 and TRBJ2-1; D is perhaps TRBD2 (6 bases). This CDR3 has 14 amino acids. V was cut by 2 bases and J by 5 bases, with 10 bases left in between. CDR1 SGHTA and CDR2 FQGTGA come from the germline V gene. CDR3 nucleotide sequence: TGTGCCAGCAGCTTAGGGACTCGAAACAATGAGCAGTTCTTC. Translating gives CASSLGTRNNEQFF.

This chain links TRBV7-2 with TRBJ2-2; the D is unclear. V was trimmed by 2 bases and J by 0 bases, leaving 4 bases between them. The germline CDR1 and CDR2 sequences are SGHTA and FQGNSA. This CDR3 comprises 14 residues. In DNA, the CDR3 is TGTGCCAGCAGCTTAATGTCGAACACCGGGGAGCTGTTTTTT. Residues: CASSLMSNTGELFF.

By share of the sample, this clone is medium-sized (0.01 to 0.1%). This rearrangement joins TRBV30 to TRBJ2-7, with D perhaps matching TRBD1 (6 bases). CDR3 length: 11 amino acids. Germline CDR1 reads GTSNPN; CDR2 reads SVGIG (reference sequence). Deletions cut 0 bases from V and 7 bases from J, with 7 bases between. In nucleotides, the CDR3 is TGTGCCTGGAGTGTAAGGGGGGAGCAGTACTTC. Protein sequence: CAWSVRGEQYF.

Only a few counts were recorded for this clone. V and J are TRBV25-1 and TRBJ1-1; D call uncertain. Trimming removed 2 bases from V and 5 bases from J, with 9 bases in between. This CDR3 is built from 13 residues. Germline-derived CDR1 and CDR2 are MGHDK and SYGVNS. CDR3 sequence: CASSEGDRTEAFF. CDR3 sequence (DNA): TGTGCCAGCAGTGAAGGGGATCGAACTGAAGCTTTCTTT.

The chain couples TRBV7-3 to TRBJ2-3, with TRBD2 identical over 12 bases. Looked up from germline, CDR1 is SGHTA and CDR2 is FQGTGA. The CDR3 is 16 residues long. V lost 3 bases and J lost 3; bases outside the gene matches: 4. The CDR3 DNA sequence: TGTGCCAGCAGCTTGCTAGCGGGAGGGTTAACAGATACGCAGTATTTT. Its protein product is CASSLLAGGLTDTQYF.

The chain employs TRBV9 and TRBJ2-3; 12 nucleotides line up with TRBD2. CDR1 is SGDLS and CDR2 is YYNGEE in the germline V gene. The CDR3 spans 16 residues. V was clipped by 4 bases and J by 1 base; unmatched bases: 4. The CDR3 here is CASSPRLAGGTDTQYF. In nucleotides, the CDR3 is TGTGCCAGCAGCCCCCGACTAGCGGGAGGCACAGATACGCAGTATTTT.

The chain has TRBV19 and TRBJ2-7, with TRBD1 matching over 10 bases. The CDR3 is 14 amino acids. CDR1 is LNHDA and CDR2 is SQIVND in the germline V gene (reference sequence). Trimming at V came to 7 bases and at J to 4 bases, leaving 7 bases not matched to a gene. Here the CDR3 DNA reads TGTGCCAGTACCCCGACAGGGGGCATTTACGAGCAGTACTTC. This codes for CASTPTGGIYEQYF.